This passage covers 16 T cell receptor beta chains from one sample sequenced in a study of identical twins. In TCRdb, the 5' RACE reads were re-called with MiXCR into one record per CDR3 protein. This sample carries 240,000 or so distinct CDR3 sequences, roughly 13% of them seen once, and the ten largest clones take 4% to 5%. The same data also went into a second study, on yellow fever vaccine responses in identical twins.

The specimen was memory (CD45RO+) T cells sorted from blood. These TCRs come from a woman between 18 and 29 years old in good health.

Only a few counts were recorded for this clonotype. The chain uses TRBV7-8 and TRBJ1-6, with 10 bases aligning to TRBD1. With V trimmed by 5 bases and J by 14 bases, 15 bases remained unmatched. The CDR3 extends over 16 amino acids. Germline loops: CDR1 SGHVS, CDR2 FQNEAQ. The CDR3 nucleotides read TGTGCCAGCAGCCCATACTCCGGGACAGGGGCTTCTTCCCTCCACTTT. Protein: CASSPYSGTGASSLHF.

This clonotype was detected many times. The chain employs TRBV7-9 and TRBJ1-2; TRBD1 matches 8 bases. The J segment lost 2 bases and the V segment lost 0 bases, leaving 5 bases of the junction unmatched. This CDR3 comprises 16 residues. Germline values: CDR1 SEHNR, CDR2 FQNEAQ (reference sequence). The CDR3 here is CASSLARTGTNYGYTF. The CDR3 region has the DNA TGTGCCAGCAGCTTAGCCAGGACAGGGACCAACTATGGCTACACCTTC.

The V gene is TRBV29-1, the J gene TRBJ1-1; D is possibly TRBD1 (5 bases). The CDR3 is made up of 11 amino acids. Germline V gene data show CDR1 as SQVTM and CDR2 as ANQGSEA. Here the CDR3 reads CCGGSDTEAFF. In nucleotides, the CDR3 is TGCTGCGGGGGGTCAGACACTGAAGCTTTCTTT. Variable domain in full (rest from reference TRBV29-1 and TRBJ1-1): SAVISQKPSRDICQRGTSLTIQCQVDSQVTMMFWYRQQPGQSLTLIATANQGSEATYESGFVIDKFPISRPNLTFSTLTVSNMSPEDSSIYLCCGGSDTEAFFGQGTRLTVV.

This clonotype showed up just a few times. This chain joins TRBV3-1 and TRBJ2-3, with unresolved D. This CDR3 is built from 16 residues. Trimming took off 0 bases at V and 2 bases at J, with 12 bases between the two ends. The V gene's germline CDR1 is LGHDT and CDR2 YNNKEL (reference sequence). The CDR3 region is CASSQDIGYPTDTQYF. For the CDR3, the DNA is TGTGCCAGCAGCCAAGATATTGGCTACCCCACAGATACGCAGTATTTT.

This clonotype was seen ten or more times. The chain is built from TRBV7-2 and TRBJ2-7, with D hard to call. The CDR3 is 15 residues long. Trimming cost V 2 bases and J 3 bases, with 14 bases left between them. Germline CDR1 reads SGHTA; CDR2 reads FQGNSA. This CDR3 reads CASSLSADTDYEQYF. CDR3 DNA sequence: TGTGCCAGCAGCTTAAGCGCAGACACCGACTACGAGCAGTACTTC.

This clonotype was observed a few times. The J gene is TRBJ2-1, the V gene TRBV7-2; perhaps D is TRBD1 or TRBD2 (5 bases each). CDR1 SGHTA and CDR2 FQGNSA come from the germline V gene. Trimming cost V 2 bases and J 4 bases, with 15 bases left between them. The CDR3 is 16 residues long. This CDR3 reads CASSLRLEGRYNEQFF. CDR3 DNA: TGTGCCAGCAGCTTACGGCTAGAGGGGCGGTACAATGAGCAGTTCTTC.

This clonotype was recorded at least ten times. The rearrangement uses TRBV7-9 and TRBJ2-2; D gene uncertain. The V and J ends lost 2 bases and 1 base respectively, with 2 bases between them. CDR1 and CDR2 (germline): SEHNR, FQNEAQ (reference sequence). The CDR3 contains 13 residues. The CDR3 is CASSLLNTGELFF. For the CDR3, the DNA is TGTGCCAGCAGCTTATTGAACACCGGGGAGCTGTTTTTT.

The genes are TRBV12-5 and TRBJ2-1, with no clear D. Germline assignment: CDR1 LGHNT and CDR2 FRNRAP. Trimming removed 4 bases at V and 5 bases at J, with 3 bases between. The CDR3 spans 11 residues. The CDR3 region is CASGSHNEQFF. For the CDR3, the DNA is TGTGCTAGTGGTTCGCACAATGAGCAGTTCTTC. The whole variable domain, remainder taken from reference TRBV12-5 and TRBJ2-1, is DARVTQTPRHKVTEMGQEVTMRCQPILGHNTVFWYRQTMMQGLELLAYFRNRAPLDDSGMPKDRFSAEMPDATLATLKIQPSEPRDSAVYFCASGSHNEQFFGPGTRLTVL.

This rearrangement joins TRBV2 to TRBJ1-4; D is unresolved. V shed 4 bases and J shed 4 bases, with 10 bases lying between them. The germline gives CDR1 SNHLY, CDR2 FYNNEI. The CDR3 runs 14 residues. DNA of the CDR3: TGTGCCAGCAGTGCGTCCGGCTTTAATGAAAAACTGTTTTTT. It specifies CASSASGFNEKLFF.

This clonotype was detected ten times or more. V gene TRBV4-1 combines with J gene TRBJ2-3; D may be TRBD2 (6 bases). From germline, CDR1 is MGHRA and CDR2 YSYEKL. Trimming cost V 3 bases and J 0 bases, with 10 bases left between them. The CDR3 runs 15 residues. The CDR3 here is CASSQDGTSTDTQYF. As DNA, the CDR3 is TGCGCCAGCAGCCAGGACGGGACTAGCACAGATACGCAGTATTTT.

This chain connects TRBV6-2 or TRBV6-3 to TRBJ2-2; 8 bases fit TRBD1. The V segment lost 4 bases and the J segment 3 bases; nucleotides outside the gene matches: 1. The CDR3 contains 14 residues. Germline loops: CDR1 MNHEY, CDR2 SVGEGT. As DNA, the CDR3 is TGTGCCAGCAGTTTGGGACAGGACACCGGGGAGCTGTTTTTT. It encodes CASSLGQDTGELFF.

The V gene is TRBV7-3, the J gene TRBJ2-3; D remains ambiguous. CDR3 length: 13 residues. Trimming stripped 0 bases from V and 5 bases from J, with 6 bases between. Per germline, CDR1 SGHTA and CDR2 FQGTGA. Here the CDR3 DNA reads TGTGCCAGCAGCTTAACCCATCAAGATACGCAGTATTTT. It translates to CASSLTHQDTQYF.

The chain uses TRBV3-1 and TRBJ2-3; 10 positions agree with TRBD1. This CDR3 comprises 17 residues. Germline V gene lookup returns CDR1 LGHDT and CDR2 YNNKEL (reference sequence). The V and J ends lost 4 bases and 3 bases, in that order; junction bases with no gene match: 10. The CDR3 nucleotides are TGTGCCAGCAGCCCGTCCCCCTGGGACAGGGGAACAGATACGCAGTATTTT. This sequence encodes CASSPSPWDRGTDTQYF.

V and J are TRBV30 and TRBJ1-2; D is uncertain. The germline V gene has CDR1 GTSNPN and CDR2 SVGIG (reference sequence). This CDR3 comprises 14 residues. The V end lost 3 bases, the J end lost 1 base, and 12 bases lay between the germline ends. The CDR3 here is CAWSRDSGNYGYTF. CDR3 DNA: TGTGCCTGGAGCCGGGATTCGGGTAACTATGGCTACACCTTC.

The chain is built from TRBV6-1 and TRBJ2-7; the D call may be TRBD1 or TRBD2 (5 bases each). The CDR3 spans 13 residues. Germline CDR1 and CDR2: MNHNS and SASEGT. V was pared by 5 bases and J by 4 bases, with 12 bases between. The CDR3 loop is CASSPGPLYEQYF. CDR3 bases: TGTGCCAGCAGTCCGGGACCCCTATACGAGCAGTACTTC.

This clonotype occurred a few times. The chain uses TRBV5-6 and TRBJ1-1; tentative D call: TRBD1 (5 bases). CDR1 SGHDT and CDR2 YYEEEE come from the germline V gene. The CDR3 has 13 residues. V lost 3 bases, J lost 5 bases, and 11 bases lay in between. This CDR3 is CASSSLGVTEAFF. The DNA for the CDR3 is TGTGCCAGCAGCTCGTTGGGGGTAACTGAAGCTTTCTTT. Complete variable domain (other parts from reference TRBV5-6 and TRBJ1-1): DAGVTQSPTHLIKTRGQQVTLRCSPKSGHDTVSWYQQALGQGPQFIFQYYEEEERQRGNFPDRFSGHQFPNYSSELNVNALLLGDSALYLCASSSLGVTEAFFGQGTRLTVV.